One TCR beta chain is described in this entry. Its antigen is as yet unknown. These data come from a study of shared clonotypes between healthy human individuals. Study-wide points: Non-shared clonotypes showed lower generation probabilities than clonotypes common to all four donors. Rarefaction gave evidence that sorted-subset sequencing remained incomplete despite large depth.

Over several immunoSEQ plates, each subset's genomic DNA was distributed in even portions. Libraries were prepared by immunoSEQ multiplex PCR; TCRdb keeps only in-frame clonotypes and omits some of them. The data contain some 2.1 million clones, over 85% of them singletons. It was into CD45RA+ naive and CD45RA-negative memory subsets that the CD4+ cells were split. The receptor's source is a man between 18 and 29 years old in good health. The sequencing input was naive CD4+ T cells sorted from blood. Indicated subset: CD45RA+ positively selected.

The CDR3 loop is CASSSPWTGDYEQYF. DNA for the CDR3: TGTGCCAGCAGTTCCCCTTGGACAGGAGACTACGAGCAGTACTTC. This chain connects TRBV6-5 to TRBJ2-7, with 7 bases lining up with TRBD1. Losses at the gene ends were 4 bases for V and 3 bases for J; bases not matched to a gene: 9. CDR1 MNHEY and CDR2 SVGAGI come from the germline V gene. CDR3 length equals 15 residues.